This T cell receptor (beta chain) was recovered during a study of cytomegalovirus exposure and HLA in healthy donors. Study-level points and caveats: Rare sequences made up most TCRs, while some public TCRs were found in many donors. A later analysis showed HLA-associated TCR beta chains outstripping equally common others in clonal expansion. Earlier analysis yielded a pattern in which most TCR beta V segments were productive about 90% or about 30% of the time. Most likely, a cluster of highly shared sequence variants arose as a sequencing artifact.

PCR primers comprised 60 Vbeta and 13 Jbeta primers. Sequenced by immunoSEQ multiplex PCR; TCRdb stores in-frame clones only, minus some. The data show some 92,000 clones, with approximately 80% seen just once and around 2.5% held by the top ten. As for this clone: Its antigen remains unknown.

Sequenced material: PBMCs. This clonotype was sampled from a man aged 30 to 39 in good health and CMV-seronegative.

This CDR3 is CASSQETDRPFSGNTIYF. The CDR3, as DNA: TGTGCCAGCAGCCAAGAGACGGACAGGCCGTTCTCTGGAAACACCATATATTTT. The chain combines TRBV4-2 with TRBJ1-3; 7 positions agree with TRBD1. Per the germline V gene, CDR1 is LGHNA and CDR2 is YNFKEQ. This CDR3 has 18 amino acids. V lost 0 bases and J lost 0; bases outside the gene matches: 8.